This T cell receptor beta chain was captured in a study of cytomegalovirus exposure and HLA in healthy donors. V was trimmed by 5 bases and J by 5 bases, leaving 16 bases between them. The CDR3 has 15 amino acids. Germline V CDR1 and CDR2: SEHNR, FQNEAQ (reference sequence). Profiled with immunoSEQ multiplex PCR; TCRdb holds only in-frame clones, not every one. The table lists 150,000 to 200,000 clones, around 92% of them singletons. Sequenced material: PBMCs. V gene TRBV7-9 combines with J gene TRBJ2-1; D is perhaps TRBD1 (6 bases). This TCR derives from a woman between 18 and 29 years old in good health and CMV-seropositive. DNA of the CDR3: TGTGCCAGCAGCCCGAAGGGACAACATAACAATGAGCAGTTCTTC. Its translation: CASSPKGQHNNEQFF.